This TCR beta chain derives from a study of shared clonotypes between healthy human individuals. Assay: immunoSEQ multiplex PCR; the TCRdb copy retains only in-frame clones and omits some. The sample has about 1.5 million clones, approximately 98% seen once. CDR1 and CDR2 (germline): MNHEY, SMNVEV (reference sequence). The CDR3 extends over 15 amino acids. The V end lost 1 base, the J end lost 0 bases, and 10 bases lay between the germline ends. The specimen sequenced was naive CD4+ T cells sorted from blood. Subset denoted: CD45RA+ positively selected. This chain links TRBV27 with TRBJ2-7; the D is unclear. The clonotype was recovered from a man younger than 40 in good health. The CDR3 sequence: CASSLLGIYSYEQYF. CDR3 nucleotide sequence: TGTGCCAGCAGTTTATTGGGGATCTACTCCTACGAGCAGTACTTC.